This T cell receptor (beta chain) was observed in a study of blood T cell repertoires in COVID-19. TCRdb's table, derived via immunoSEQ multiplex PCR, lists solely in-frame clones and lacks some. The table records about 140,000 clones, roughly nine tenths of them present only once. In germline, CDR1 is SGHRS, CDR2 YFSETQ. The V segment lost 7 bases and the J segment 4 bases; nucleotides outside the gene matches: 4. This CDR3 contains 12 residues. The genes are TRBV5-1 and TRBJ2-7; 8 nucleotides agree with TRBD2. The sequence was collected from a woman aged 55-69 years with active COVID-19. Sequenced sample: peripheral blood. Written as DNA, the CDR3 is TGCGCCAGCTCGCAGCGGGGGTACGAGCAGTACTTC. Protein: CASSQRGYEQYF.